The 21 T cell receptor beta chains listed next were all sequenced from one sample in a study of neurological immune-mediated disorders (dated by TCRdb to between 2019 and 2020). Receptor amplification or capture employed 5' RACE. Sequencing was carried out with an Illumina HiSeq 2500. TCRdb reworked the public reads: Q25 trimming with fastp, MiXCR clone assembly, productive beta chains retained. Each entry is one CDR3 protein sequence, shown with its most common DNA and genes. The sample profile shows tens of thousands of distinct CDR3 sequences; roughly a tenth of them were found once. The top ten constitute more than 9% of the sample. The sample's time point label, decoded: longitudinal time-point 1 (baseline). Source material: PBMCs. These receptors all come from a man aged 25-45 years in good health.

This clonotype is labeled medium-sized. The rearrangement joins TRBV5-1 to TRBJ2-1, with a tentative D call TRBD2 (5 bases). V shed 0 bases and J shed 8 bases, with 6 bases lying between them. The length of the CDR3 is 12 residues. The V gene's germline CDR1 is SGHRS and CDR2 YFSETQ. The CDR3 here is CASSLAGDEQFF. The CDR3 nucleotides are TGCGCCAGCAGCTTGGCCGGGGATGAGCAGTTCTTC. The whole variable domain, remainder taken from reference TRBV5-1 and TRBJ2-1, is KAGVTQTPRYLIKTRGQQVTLSCSPISGHRSVSWYQQTPGQGLQFLFEYFSETQRNKGNFPGRFSGRQFSNSRSEMNVSTLELGDSALYLCASSLAGDEQFFGPGTRLTVL.

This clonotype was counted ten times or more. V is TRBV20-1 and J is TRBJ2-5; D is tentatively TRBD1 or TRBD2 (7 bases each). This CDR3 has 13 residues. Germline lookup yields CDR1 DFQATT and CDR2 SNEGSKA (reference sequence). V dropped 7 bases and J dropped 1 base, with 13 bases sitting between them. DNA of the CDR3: TGCAGTGACACAGGGGAGGGCCAAGAGACCCAGTACTTC. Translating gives CSDTGEGQETQYF.

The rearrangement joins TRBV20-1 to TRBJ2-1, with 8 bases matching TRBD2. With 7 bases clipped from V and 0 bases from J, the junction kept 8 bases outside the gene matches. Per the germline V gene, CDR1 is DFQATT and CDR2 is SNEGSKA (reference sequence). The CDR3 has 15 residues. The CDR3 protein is CSGTSGLSSYNEQFF. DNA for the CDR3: TGCAGTGGTACTAGCGGTTTGAGCTCCTACAATGAGCAGTTCTTC.

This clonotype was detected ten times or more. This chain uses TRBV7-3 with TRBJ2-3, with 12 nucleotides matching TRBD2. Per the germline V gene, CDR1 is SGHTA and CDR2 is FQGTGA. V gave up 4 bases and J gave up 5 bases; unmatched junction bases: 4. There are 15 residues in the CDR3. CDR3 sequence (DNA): TGTGCCAGCAGCTCCCTAGCGGGAGGGGGAGATACGCAGTATTTT. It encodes CASSSLAGGGDTQYF.

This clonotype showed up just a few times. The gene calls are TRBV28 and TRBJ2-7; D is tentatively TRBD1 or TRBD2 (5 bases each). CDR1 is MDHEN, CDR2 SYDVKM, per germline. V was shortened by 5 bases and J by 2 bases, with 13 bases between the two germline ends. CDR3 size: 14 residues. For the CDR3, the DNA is TGTGCCAGCAGTCACGGGACCGAAGCCTACGAGCAGTACTTC. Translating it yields CASSHGTEAYEQYF.

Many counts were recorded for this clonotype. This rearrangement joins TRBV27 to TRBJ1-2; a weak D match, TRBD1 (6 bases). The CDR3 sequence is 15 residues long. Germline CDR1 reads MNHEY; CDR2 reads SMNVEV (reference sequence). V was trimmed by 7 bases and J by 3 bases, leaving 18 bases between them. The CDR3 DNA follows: TGTGCCAGCACCAAAATGGGGGGGGCTGACTATGGCTACACCTTC. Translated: CASTKMGGADYGYTF.

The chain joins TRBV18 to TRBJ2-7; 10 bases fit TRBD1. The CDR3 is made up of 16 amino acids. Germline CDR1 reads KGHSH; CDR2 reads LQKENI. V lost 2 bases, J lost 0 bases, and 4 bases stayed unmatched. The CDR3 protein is CASSPSRQGASYEQYF. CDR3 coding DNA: TGTGCCAGCTCACCATCCCGACAGGGGGCCTCCTACGAGCAGTACTTC. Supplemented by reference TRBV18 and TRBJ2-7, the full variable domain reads NAGVMQNPRHLVRRRGQEARLRCSPMKGHSHVYWYRQLPEEGLKFMVYLQKENIIDESGMPKERFSAEFPKEGPSILRIQQVVRGDSAAYFCASSPSRQGASYEQYFGPGTRLTVT.

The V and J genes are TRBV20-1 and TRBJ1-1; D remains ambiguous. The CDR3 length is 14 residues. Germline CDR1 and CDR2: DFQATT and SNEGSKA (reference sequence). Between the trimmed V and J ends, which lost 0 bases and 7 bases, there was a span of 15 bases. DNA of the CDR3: TGCAGTGCTAGAGAGGATCCCGACCGGGTTGAAGCTTTCTTT. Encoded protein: CSAREDPDRVEAFF.

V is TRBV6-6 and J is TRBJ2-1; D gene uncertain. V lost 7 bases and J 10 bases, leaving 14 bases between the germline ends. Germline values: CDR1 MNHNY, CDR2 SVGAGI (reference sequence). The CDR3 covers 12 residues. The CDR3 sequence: CASMTPGIEQFF. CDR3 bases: TGTGCCAGCATGACCCCTGGGATCGAGCAGTTCTTC.

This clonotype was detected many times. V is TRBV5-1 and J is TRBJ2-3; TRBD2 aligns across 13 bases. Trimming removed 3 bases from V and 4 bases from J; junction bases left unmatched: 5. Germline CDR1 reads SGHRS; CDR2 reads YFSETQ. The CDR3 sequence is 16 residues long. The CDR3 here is CASSSGLAGFSDTQYF. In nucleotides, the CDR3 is TGCGCCAGCAGCTCGGGACTAGCGGGATTTTCAGATACGCAGTATTTT.

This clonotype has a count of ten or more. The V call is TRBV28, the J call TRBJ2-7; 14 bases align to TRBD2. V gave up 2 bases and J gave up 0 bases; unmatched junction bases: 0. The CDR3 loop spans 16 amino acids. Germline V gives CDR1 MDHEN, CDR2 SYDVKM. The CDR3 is CASSLGTSGSSYEQYF. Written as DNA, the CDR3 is TGTGCCAGCAGTTTAGGGACTAGCGGGAGCTCCTACGAGCAGTACTTC.

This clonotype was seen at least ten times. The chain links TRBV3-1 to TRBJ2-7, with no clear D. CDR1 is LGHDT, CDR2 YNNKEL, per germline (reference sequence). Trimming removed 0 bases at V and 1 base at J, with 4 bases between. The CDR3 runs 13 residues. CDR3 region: CASSQDWSYEQYF. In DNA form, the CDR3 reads TGTGCCAGCAGCCAAGACTGGTCCTACGAGCAGTACTTC.

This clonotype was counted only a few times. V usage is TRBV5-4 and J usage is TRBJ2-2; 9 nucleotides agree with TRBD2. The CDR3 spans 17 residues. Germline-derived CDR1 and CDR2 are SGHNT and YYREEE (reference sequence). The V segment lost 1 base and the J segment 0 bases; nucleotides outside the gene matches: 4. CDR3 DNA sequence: TGTGCCAGCAGCTTGACTAGCGGGCATGCGAACACCGGGGAGCTGTTTTTT. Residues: CASSLTSGHANTGELFF.

As DNA, the CDR3 is TGTGCCAGCAGCCCAGGACTAGCGGGAGTTGGGGAGCAGTTCTTC. As protein: CASSPGLAGVGEQFF. The gene calls are TRBV3-1 and TRBJ2-1; 13 positions agree with TRBD2. The CDR3 runs 15 residues. V dropped 4 bases and J dropped 10; count of bases not matched to a gene: 7. Germline CDR1 is LGHDT and CDR2 is YNNKEL (reference sequence).

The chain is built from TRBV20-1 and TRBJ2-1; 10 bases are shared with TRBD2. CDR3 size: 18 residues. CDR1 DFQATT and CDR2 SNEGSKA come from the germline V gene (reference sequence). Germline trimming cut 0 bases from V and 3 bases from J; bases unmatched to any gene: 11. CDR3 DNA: TGCAGTGCTAGAGATATCAGCAGCAGCGGGAGGGTCTACAATGAGCAGTTCTTC. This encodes CSARDISSSGRVYNEQFF.

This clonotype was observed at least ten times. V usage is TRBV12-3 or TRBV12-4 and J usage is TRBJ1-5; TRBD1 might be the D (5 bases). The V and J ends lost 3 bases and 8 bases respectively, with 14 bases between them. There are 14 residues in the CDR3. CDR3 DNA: TGTGCCAGCAGTTTCTCAGGGCCGCGAGAGCCCCAGCATTTT. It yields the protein CASSFSGPREPQHF.

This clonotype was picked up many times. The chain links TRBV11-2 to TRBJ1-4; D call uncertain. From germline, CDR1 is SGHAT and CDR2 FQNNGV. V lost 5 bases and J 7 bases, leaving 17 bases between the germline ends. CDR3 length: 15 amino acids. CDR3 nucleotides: TGTGCCAGCAGCCTACAGCCAGTTGGAGGTGAAAAACTGTTTTTT. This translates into CASSLQPVGGEKLFF. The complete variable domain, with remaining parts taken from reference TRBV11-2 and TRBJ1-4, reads EAGVAQSPRYKIIEKRQSVAFWCNPISGHATLYWYQQILGQGPKLLIQFQNNGVVDDSQLPKDRFSAERLKGVDSTLKIQPAKLEDSAVYLCASSLQPVGGEKLFFGSGTQLSVL.

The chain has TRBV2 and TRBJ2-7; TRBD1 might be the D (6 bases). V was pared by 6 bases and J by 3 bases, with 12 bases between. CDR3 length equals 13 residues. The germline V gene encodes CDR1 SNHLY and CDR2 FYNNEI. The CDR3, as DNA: TGTGCCAGCAGCCCCAGGGACATCTACGAGCAGTACTTC. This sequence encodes CASSPRDIYEQYF.

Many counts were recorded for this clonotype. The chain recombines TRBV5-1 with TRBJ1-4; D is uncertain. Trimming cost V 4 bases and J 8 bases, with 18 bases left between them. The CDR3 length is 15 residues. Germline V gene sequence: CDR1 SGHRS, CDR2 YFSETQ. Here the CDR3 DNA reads TGCGCCAGCAGCGAATTGGGCCAGGCCAGGGAAAAACTGTTTTTT. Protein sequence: CASSELGQAREKLFF.

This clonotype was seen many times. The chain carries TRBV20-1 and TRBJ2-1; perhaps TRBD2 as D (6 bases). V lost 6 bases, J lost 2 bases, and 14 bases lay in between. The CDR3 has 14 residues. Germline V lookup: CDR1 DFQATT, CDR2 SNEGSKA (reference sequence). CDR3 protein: CSAGESGPYNEQFF. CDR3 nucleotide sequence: TGCAGTGCCGGAGAGAGCGGGCCCTACAATGAGCAGTTCTTC.

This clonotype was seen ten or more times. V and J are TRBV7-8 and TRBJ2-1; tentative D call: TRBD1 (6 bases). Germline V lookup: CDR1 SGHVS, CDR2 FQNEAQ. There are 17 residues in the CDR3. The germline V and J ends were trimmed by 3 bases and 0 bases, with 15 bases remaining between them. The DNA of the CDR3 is TGTGCCAGCAGCTTGTACGGGACACCCAGCTCCTACAATGAGCAGTTCTTC. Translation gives CASSLYGTPSSYNEQFF. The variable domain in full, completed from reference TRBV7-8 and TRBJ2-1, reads GAGVSQSPRYKVAKRGQDVALRCDPISGHVSLFWYQQALGQGPEFLTYFQNEAQLDKSGLPSDRFFAERPEGSVSTLKIQRTQQEDSAVYLCASSLYGTPSSYNEQFFGPGTRLTVL.